The clone carrying this T cell receptor beta chain was seen many times. The antigen is unknown. V shed 2 bases and J shed 7 bases, with 8 bases lying between them. CDR3 length: 12 residues. Germline loops: CDR1 SEHNR, CDR2 FQNEAQ (reference sequence). The data were obtained in a study of a mutant IDH1 vaccine in newly diagnosed glioma. Background on the study: Sex distribution of treated patients was approximately 62% male and about 38% female; mean age was roughly 37 years. It was radiotherapy, temozolomide, or both that patients received previously, with most receiving both. Week 35 held visit V12, while week 47 held visit V13.

The protocol was immunoSEQ multiplex PCR, while the TCRdb copy is restricted to in-frame clones and leaves out a portion. The table lists tens of thousands of clones, approximately 89% of them singletons, with 0.6% to 0.95% in the top ten. As for time point: week 47, end of study. Every single dose of the vaccine, 300 ug of mutant IDH1 20-mer peptide, came with topical imiquimod. During weeks 1, 3, 5, 7, 11, 15, 19 and 23, patients received eight vaccinations. The sequence was collected from a woman aged 45-60 years with glioma. The gene calls are TRBV7-9 and TRBJ1-1, with D unresolved. The material was PBMCs, obtained from a glioma patient whose treatment included an IDH1 peptide vaccine. CDR3 DNA sequence: TGTGCCAGCAGCTTACTTACTATTGAAGCTTTCTTT. Residues: CASSLLTIEAFF.